A selection of T cell receptor beta chains follows, all from one sample in a study of Ad26.COV2.S vaccination and SARS-CoV-2 variants. TCRdb's table, derived via immunoSEQ multiplex PCR, lists solely in-frame clones and lacks some. The table records roughly 330,000 clones, 90% of them present only once. The sample was peripheral blood, taken in a trial of Ad26.COV2.S vaccine versus placebo. The origin of the receptors is a person aged 18-65 years who received the Ad26.COV2.S COVID-19 vaccine or a placebo. The CDR3 runs from the conserved cysteine through the conserved F or W. The order of the fields is J gene, CDR3 length, V gene, D gene, clone size, CDR3 protein, CDR3 DNA. The D gene is left open where the match is weak. A clone size is listed for some rows: how often the clone was seen (once, few, many), or a class if it is expanded.

>TRBJ2-1|14|TRBV25-1|-|-
CASSDEVAVNEQFF
TGTGCCAGCAGTGATGAGGTGGCGGTCAATGAGCAGTTCTTC
>TRBJ2-7|16|TRBV5-4|-|-
CASSGLDGSYSYEQYF
TGTGCCAGCAGCGGGTTGGATGGGAGTTACTCCTACGAGCAGTACTTC
>TRBJ2-1|15|TRBV9|-|-
CASSVGVAVTYEQFF
TGTGCCAGCAGCGTAGGGGTAGCAGTTACTTATGAGCAGTTCTTC
>TRBJ1-2|14|TRBV6-5|-|-
CASSYRKSNYGYTF
TGTGCCAGCAGTTACCGCAAGTCTAACTATGGCTACACCTTC
>TRBJ1-1|16|TRBV18|-|-
CASSPNTVSMNTEAFF
TGTGCCAGCTCACCTAATACAGTTTCCATGAACACTGAAGCTTTCTTT
>TRBJ2-2|15|TRBV7-2|-|-
CASSFRTVNTGELFF
TGTGCCAGCAGCTTCCGGACAGTTAACACCGGGGAGCTGTTTTTT
>TRBJ2-1|16|TRBV6-4|TRBD1|few
CASSSGGTGSYNEQFF
TGTGCCAGCTCTTCAGGCGGGACAGGGTCCTACAATGAGCAGTTCTTC
>TRBJ1-2|12|TRBV30|TRBD1|once
CAWLTGGYGYTF
TGTGCCTGGCTGACAGGGGGCTATGGCTACACCTTC
>TRBJ1-2|11|TRBV11-2|-|few
CASSLIDGYTF
TGTGCCAGCAGCCTTATTGACGGCTACACCTTC
>TRBJ2-2|13|TRBV2|TRBD1|-
CASRDRGAGELFF
TGTGCCAGCAGGGACAGGGGCGCCGGGGAGCTGTTTTTT